The T cell receptor beta chain under discussion was sequenced for a study of blood T cell repertoires in COVID-19. Across the whole study: Sites in the United States, Italy and Spain provided acute and convalescent COVID-19 samples. In each case, the material was cDNA or gDNA derived from T cells, B-cell-depleted T cells, or PBMCs.

With 4 bases clipped from V and 5 bases from J, the junction kept 9 bases outside the gene matches. Per the germline V gene, CDR1 is SEHNR and CDR2 is FQNEAQ (reference sequence). The CDR3 spans 16 residues. Under the authors' procedure: Amplification of reference gene primers was used by the study to estimate nucleated cell counts. The data were produced by immunoSEQ multiplex PCR, yet TCRdb's version contains in-frame clones alone and is incomplete. V, J and clone size are those of that table, while D and trimming were read from the DNA. In the table there are some 200,000 clones, roughly 80% of which are singletons.

This sequence was found in a woman under 40 who had recovered from COVID-19. Source material: peripheral blood. The rearrangement uses TRBV7-9 and TRBJ1-5, with 9 bases lining up with TRBD1. The CDR3 region is CASSSDRGWVDQPQHF. The CDR3 DNA reads as TGTGCCAGCAGCTCGGACAGGGGTTGGGTTGATCAGCCCCAGCATTTT. The variable domain in full, with the rest retrieved from reference TRBV7-9 and TRBJ1-5, is DTGVSQNPRHKITKRGQNVTFRCDPISEHNRLYWYRQTLGQGPEFLTYFQNEAQLEKSRLLSDRFSAERPKGSFSTLEIQRTEQGDSAMYLCASSSDRGWVDQPQHFGDGTRLSIL.